This TCR beta chain was observed in a study of Graves' ophthalmopathy and Graves' hyperthyroidism (dated by TCRdb to about 2018). Regarding the research as a whole: Peripheral blood was collected before any treatment was given, at the time of initial diagnosis. To explore V-J signatures that distinguish ophthalmopathy from hyperthyroidism, a discovery set of about 99 patients was enrolled, made up of 40 to 45 with ophthalmopathy and 57 with stable hyperthyroidism. For independent validation, a separate cohort was made up of 18 hyperthyroidism patients plus 17 patients who later progressed from hyperthyroidism to ophthalmopathy. T-cell repertoires of thyroid tissue and blood were compared in six hyperthyroidism patients. In total, over 130 blood samples were TCR-sequenced: fewer than 50 ophthalmopathy, some 72 hyperthyroidism and some 17 hyperthyroidism-to-ophthalmopathy patients. Once sampling was done, hyperthyroidism patients were given methimazole at a starting dose of 30 mg daily, while ophthalmopathy patients were given high-dose intravenous methylprednisolone. The study used TCR beta repertoire signatures to distinguish Graves' ophthalmopathy from Graves' hyperthyroidism and to predict progression to ophthalmopathy.

The ophthalmopathy patients had moderately to severely active disease, with a Clinical Activity Score of 3 or higher, a NOSPECS grade of 4 or higher, and a disease duration of less than 3 months. Patients with other autoimmune diseases, uncontrolled infections, pregnancy or lactation were excluded from the study. Diagnosis was based on clinical symptoms, serum thyroxine, TRAb, thyroid ultrasound and orbital computed tomography. Using Ficoll-Paque density gradient centrifugation, PBMCs were isolated from over 8.5 ml of fresh peripheral blood. Total RNA was extracted using Trizol reagent, and RNA quality was checked on an Agilent 2100 Bioanalyzer. Study-level results and caveats: In validation, the model predicted ophthalmopathy progression with more than 55% sensitivity and approximately 72% specificity; some 13 predicted patients were CT-confirmed with GO in a median of approximately 6.5 months. Most expanded thyroid clonotypes with frequency above 0.001 were also detected in blood, suggesting blood repertoires may reflect the thyroid immune response. No statistical method was used to set the sample size in advance, and the investigators knew which group each participant was assigned to. Ophthalmopathy was separated from stable hyperthyroidism by the 13-signature model with just under 90% sensitivity and about 81% specificity in cross-validation and with 80%/75% in the test set.

This clonotype turned up a few times. Its antigen has not been determined. Base qualities are not provided; no much larger clone lies one nucleotide away. At the junction V is shortened by 4 bases and J by 8 bases, with 9 bases in between. The CDR3 runs 13 amino acids, cysteine and phenylalanine included. Only CDR3 DNA remains: 39 bases, in frame from the first base. For repertoire sequencing, TCR beta CDR3 regions were amplified from RNA transcripts. A first-round RT-PCR used HTBI primers with the Qiagen OneStep RT-PCR kit, followed by a second-round multiplex PCR, size selection and purification. The libraries underwent paired-end sequencing with 100 bp reads on an Illumina HiSeq2000. Per the authors' processing: SOAPnuke was used to process the reads, throwing out any read that had adapters, had uncalled bases, had a mean Phred below 15, or lacked an exact constant-primer or identifier match. High-quality paired reads were merged with COPE v1.2.5. Each unique nucleotide sequence was defined as a clonotype, and clonotypes were aligned to IMGT TRB V, D and J references with MiTCR v1.1. Only V-J combinations with frequency above 0.0001 were analysed, covering 98% to 99.2% of repertoires. For each V-J combination, a TCR clonal expansion and chaos score was defined as F50 clonal expansion divided by the chaos observed in the TCRdist matrix. Welch's t-statistics and random forest were used to narrow the features down to around twelve V-J combinations, which were then fed into a naive Bayes classifier. The similarity between thyroid and blood repertoires was quantified using the Morisita-Horn index. Using fastp trimming at Q25 and MiXCR clonotype assembly, TCRdb reanalyzed the public sequencing data and kept in-frame beta chains. Every entry covers one CDR3 protein and lists the most common genes and DNA from its rows. The authors' filters were not applied to this entry. This sample gives 650,000 to 900,000 distinct CDR3 sequences in total; roughly 41% of them show up just once. The ten largest clonotypes hold approximately 43% of the sample.

Sequencing was done on a sample of peripheral blood. This receptor was identified in an adult man with Graves' ophthalmopathy. Recombination joined TRBV12-3 or TRBV12-4 with TRBJ1-6; a tentative D call is TRBD1 (6 bases match). The DNA sequence follows: TGTGCCAGCAGTTACGGGGGCTATTCACCCCTCCACTTT. It encodes CASSYGGYSPLHF.